The present T cell receptor beta chain was sequenced within a study of blood T cell repertoires in COVID-19. Study background: The United States, Italy and Spain were the sources of the acute and convalescent COVID-19 samples. PBMCs, B-cell-depleted T cells, or T cells were the source of the cDNA or gDNA that made up the material.

This clone was picked up one time. Trimming stripped 5 bases from V and 7 bases from J, with 20 bases between. Germline CDR1 MDHEN, CDR2 SYDVKM. This CDR3 has 15 amino acids. Original methodology: Cell counts per sample came from amplifying reference gene primers. Here immunoSEQ multiplex PCR was the method, and the copy in TCRdb shows in-frame clones only, minus some. V, J and clone size are those of that table, while D and trimming were read from the DNA. Of over 120,000 clones detected, roughly 81% appear once; the ten largest clones hold about 8.4%. This TCR was recovered from a woman aged 50 to 65 with active or convalescent COVID-19. Sample: peripheral blood. The chain links TRBV28 to TRBJ1-1; possibly TRBD1 for D (6 bases). CDR3 coding DNA: TGTGCCAGCAGTCCCTCGACAGGAAGCTGGAGTGAAGCTTTCTTT. Translation: CASSPSTGSWSEAFF. Looking up the rest from reference TRBV28 and TRBJ1-1 gives the full variable domain: DVKVTQSSRYLVKRTGEKVFLECVQDMDHENMFWYRQDPGLGLRLIYFSYDVKMKEKGDIPEGYSVSREKKERFSLILESASTNQTSMYLCASSPSTGSWSEAFFGQGTRLTVV.